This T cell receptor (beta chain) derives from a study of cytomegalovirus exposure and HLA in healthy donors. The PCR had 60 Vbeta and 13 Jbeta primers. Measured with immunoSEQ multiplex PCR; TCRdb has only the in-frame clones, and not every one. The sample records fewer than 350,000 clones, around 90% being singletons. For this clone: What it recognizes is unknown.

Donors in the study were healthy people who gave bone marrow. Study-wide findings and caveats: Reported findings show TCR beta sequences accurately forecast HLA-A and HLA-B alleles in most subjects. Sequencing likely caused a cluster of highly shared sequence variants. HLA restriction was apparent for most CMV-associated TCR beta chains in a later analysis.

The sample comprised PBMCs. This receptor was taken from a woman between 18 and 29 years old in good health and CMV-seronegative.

CDR3 sequence: CASSFDRVNEKLFF. The CDR3 DNA reads TGTGCCAGCAGCTTCGACAGAGTTAATGAAAAACTGTTTTTT. V gene TRBV7-9 combines with J gene TRBJ1-4, with D tentatively TRBD1 (5 bases). Germline lookup yields CDR1 SEHNR and CDR2 FQNEAQ (reference sequence). Trimming shortened V by 3 bases and J by 4 bases, and 9 bases separated the two germline ends. This CDR3 region has 14 residues.